A selection of T cell receptor beta chains follows, all from one sample in a study of early T cells in non-severe SARS-CoV-2 infection. A single record per CDR3 protein comes from TCRdb applying MiXCR to the 5' RACE reads. The data show about 48,000 distinct CDR3 sequences, with around 6.5% seen just once and approximately 6.3% held by the top ten. The starting material was whole blood, obtained at baseline. These receptor sequences come from an adult who was a healthcare worker with PCR-confirmed SARS-CoV-2 infection or an uninfected control (not recorded which). The CDR3 runs from the conserved cysteine through the conserved F or W. Each record gives: D gene, V gene, clone size, J gene, CDR3 protein, CDR3 DNA. A D gene is named only where the DNA matches it firmly. Clone size appears in some rows only: once, few, many, or a class for an expanded clone.

>.|TRBV12-3/TRBV12-4|many|TRBJ2-1
CASSSPVGHEQFF
TGTGCCAGCAGTTCTCCGGTGGGCCATGAGCAGTTCTTC
>.|TRBV20-1|many|TRBJ2-7
CSASHGDRREQYF
TGCAGTGCTAGTCATGGGGATAGGCGCGAGCAGTACTTC
>.|TRBV14|many|TRBJ2-7
CASSQDFSYEQYF
TGTGCCAGCAGCCAAGACTTCTCCTACGAGCAGTACTTC
>.|TRBV6-5|many|TRBJ2-5
CASSRRLGRTQYF
TGTGCCAGCAGTCGAAGGCTAGGGAGGACCCAGTACTTC
>.|TRBV27|.|TRBJ1-1
CASSHHSSGRPEAFF
TGTGCCAGCAGTCATCACAGTTCAGGTCGGCCTGAAGCTTTCTTT
>.|TRBV10-2|few|TRBJ2-3
CASSESITDTQYF
TGCGCCAGCAGTGAGTCAATCACAGATACGCAGTATTTT
>.|TRBV4-2|.|TRBJ2-3
CASSLMGRKYF
TGTGCCAGCAGTCTTATGGGAAGGAAGTATTTT
>TRBD1|TRBV7-9|many|TRBJ1-1
CASSLAAGGTEAFF
TGTGCCAGCAGCTTAGCCGCAGGGGGCACTGAAGCTTTCTTT
>TRBD2|TRBV11-2|few|TRBJ2-7
CASSLTGGGGDEQYF
TGTGCCAGCAGCTTGACGGGGGGAGGAGGGGACGAGCAGTACTTC
>.|TRBV11-2|few|TRBJ2-3
CASSFGRRFTDTQYF
TGTGCCAGCAGCTTTGGTAGGAGATTCACAGATACGCAGTATTTT
>TRBD1|TRBV7-6|many|TRBJ1-6
CASRTGGLNSPLHF
TGTGCCAGCCGAACAGGGGGACTTAATTCACCCCTCCACTTT
>.|TRBV28|few|TRBJ1-2
CASSLAQANYGYTF
.
>TRBD1|TRBV29-1|few|TRBJ1-1
CSVSTGADTEAFF
TGCAGCGTCTCAACAGGGGCGGACACTGAAGCTTTCTTT
>.|TRBV11-2|.|TRBJ1-6
CASSLQLGVNSPLHF
TGTGCCAGCAGCTTACAGCTAGGGGTCAATTCACCCCTCCACTTT
>.|TRBV27|few|TRBJ1-1
CASSLVAGITEAFF
TGTGCCAGCAGTTTAGTGGCTGGGATCACTGAAGCTTTCTTT
>TRBD2|TRBV7-2|.|TRBJ2-3
CASSLVPLASGDTDTQYF
TGTGCCAGCAGCCTAGTGCCCCTGGCTAGCGGAGACACAGATACGCAGTATTTT